This TCR beta chain was sequenced during a study of shared clonotypes between healthy human individuals. Points from the study as a whole: On the whole, naive subsets had larger estimated richness than memory subsets had. Some clonotypes were shared by all four sorted-subset donors, while others were not shared. The non-shared ones had lower generation probabilities than the shared ones. Represented diversity (both genetic and exposure-history) was limited by the small number of donors.

In the naive CD8 group, cells lacked CD45RO and were positively selected for CCR7, so terminally differentiated effector memory CD45RA+ cells were left out. The donor cohort consisted entirely of Caucasian adults residing in Nashville, Tennessee. Only in-frame clones appear in the TCRdb table, and some are missing; sequencing was by immunoSEQ multiplex PCR. The top ten hold 0.095% to 0.12% of the sample, which has about 600,000 clones, 95% to 96% seen once. As to this clone: Its antigen is unknown.

The sequence was obtained from a woman younger than 45 in good health. The sequenced sample consisted of naive CD8+ T cells sorted from blood.

CDR3 region: CASIGGGNQPQHF. The CDR3 nucleotides are TGTGCCAGTATAGGGGGGGGCAATCAGCCCCAGCATTTT. The V call is TRBV19, the J call TRBJ1-5; a possible D gene is TRBD1 (6 bases). Trimming took 7 bases from V and 2 from J, leaving 9 bases between them. Germline CDR1 is LNHDA and CDR2 is SQIVND (reference sequence). The CDR3 spans 13 residues.